This T cell receptor beta chain was identified in a study of blood T cell repertoires in COVID-19. Overall study context: Acute and convalescent COVID-19 specimens originated in the United States, Italy and Spain.

Assignments of participants to cohorts depended upon their own reported clinical history. Symptom resolution, clearance, or two negative PCRs marked the recovered donors of Cohort 3. The ends lost 6 bases at V and 0 bases at J; junction bases unmatched: 4. The CDR3 covers 14 residues. Germline-derived CDR1 and CDR2 are MNHEY and SVGAGI. Authors' methods: Quantification of nucleated cells was approximated via reference gene primer amplification. TCRdb's table, derived via immunoSEQ multiplex PCR, lists solely in-frame clones and lacks some. V and J calls and clone size are those listed in that table; D and trimming were worked out from the DNA. The sample gives under 300,000 clones, about nine tenths of which show up once; about 16% is in the top ten.

This rearrangement joins TRBV6-5 to TRBJ1-1; 7 bases are shared with TRBD1. Source material: PBMCs or T cells enriched from blood (not recorded which). The TCR comes from a man younger than 35 who had recovered from COVID-19. The chain's CDR3 is CASSPQGVNTEAFF. CDR3 in DNA: TGTGCCAGCAGCCCGCAGGGGGTGAACACTGAAGCTTTCTTT.